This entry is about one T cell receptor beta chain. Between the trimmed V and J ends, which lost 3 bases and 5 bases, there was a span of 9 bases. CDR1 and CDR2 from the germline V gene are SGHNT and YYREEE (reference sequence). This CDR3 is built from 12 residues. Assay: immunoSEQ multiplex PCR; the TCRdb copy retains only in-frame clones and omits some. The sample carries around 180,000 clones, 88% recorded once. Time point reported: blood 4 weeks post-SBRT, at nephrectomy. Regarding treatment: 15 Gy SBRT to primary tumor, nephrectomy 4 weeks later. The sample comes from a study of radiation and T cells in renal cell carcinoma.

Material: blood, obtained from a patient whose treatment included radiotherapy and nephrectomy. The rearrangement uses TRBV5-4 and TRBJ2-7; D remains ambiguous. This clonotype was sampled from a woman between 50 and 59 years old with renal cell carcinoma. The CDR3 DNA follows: TGTGCCAGCAGCTACGACGGAGACGAGCAGTACTTC. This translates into CASSYDGDEQYF.